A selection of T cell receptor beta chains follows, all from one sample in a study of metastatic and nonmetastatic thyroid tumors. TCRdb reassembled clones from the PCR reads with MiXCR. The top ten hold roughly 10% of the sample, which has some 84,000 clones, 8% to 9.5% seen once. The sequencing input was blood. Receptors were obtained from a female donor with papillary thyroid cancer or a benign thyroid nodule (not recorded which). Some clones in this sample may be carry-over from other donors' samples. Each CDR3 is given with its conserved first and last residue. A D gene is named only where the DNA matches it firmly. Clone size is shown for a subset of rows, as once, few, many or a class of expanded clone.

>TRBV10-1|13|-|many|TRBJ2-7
CASSEAGVYEQYF
TGCGCCAGCAGTGAAGCAGGGGTGTACGAGCAGTACTTC
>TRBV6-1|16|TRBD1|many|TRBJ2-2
CASSDRDRADTGELFF
TGTGCCAGCAGTGACCGGGACAGGGCGGATACCGGGGAGCTGTTTTTT
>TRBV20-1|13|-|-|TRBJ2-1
CSAPELDYNEQFF
TGCAGTGCTCCGGAACTAGACTACAATGAGCAGTTCTTC
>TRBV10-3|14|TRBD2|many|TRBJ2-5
CAIREGLAVETQYF
TGTGCCATCAGGGAGGGACTAGCGGTAGAGACCCAGTACTTC
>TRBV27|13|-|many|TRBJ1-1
CASSFRGHTEAFF
TGTGCCAGCAGTTTTAGGGGCCACACTGAAGCTTTCTTT
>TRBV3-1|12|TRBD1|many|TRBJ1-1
CASSRDRGITFF
TGTGCCAGCAGCCGGGACAGGGGTATAACTTTCTTT
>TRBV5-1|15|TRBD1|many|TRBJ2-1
CASSPGQGAINEQFF
TGCGCCAGCAGCCCGGGACAGGGGGCTATCAATGAGCAGTTCTTC
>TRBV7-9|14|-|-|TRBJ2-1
CASSLRQGLNEQFF
TGTGCCAGCAGCTTAAGGCAGGGCCTCAATGAGCAGTTCTTC
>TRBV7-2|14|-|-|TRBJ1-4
CASTSDGGNEKLFF
TGTGCCAGCACCTCGGACGGAGGAAATGAAAAACTGTTTTTT
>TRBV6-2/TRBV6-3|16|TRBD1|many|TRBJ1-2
CASLKAGTGRVDGYTF
TGTGCCAGCCTAAAAGCCGGGACAGGGCGAGTGGATGGCTACACCTTC
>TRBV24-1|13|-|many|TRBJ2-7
CATSGDVTYEQYF
TGTGCCACCAGTGGCGACGTCACCTACGAGCAGTACTTC
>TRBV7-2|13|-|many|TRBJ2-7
CASSMRGPYEQYF
TGTGCCAGCAGCATGCGGGGGCCCTACGAGCAGTACTTC
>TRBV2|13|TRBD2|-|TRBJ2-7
CASGKAGSYEQYF
TGTGCCAGCGGTAAAGCGGGGTCCTACGAGCAGTACTTC
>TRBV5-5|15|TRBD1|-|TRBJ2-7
CASSNPGQGSYEQYF
TGTGCCAGCAGCAACCCGGGACAGGGCTCCTACGAGCAGTACTTC
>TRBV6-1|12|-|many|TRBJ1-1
CASTGMNTEAFF
TGTGCCAGCACTGGTATGAACACTGAAGCTTTCTTT
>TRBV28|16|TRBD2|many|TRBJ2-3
CASLLERGARTDTQYF
TGTGCCAGCCTTTTGGAGCGGGGGGCCCGCACAGATACGCAGTATTTT
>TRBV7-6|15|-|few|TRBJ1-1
CASSSLSGLILGAFF
TGTGCCAGCAGCTCCCTCTCAGGGCTGATCCTGGGAGCTTTCTTT
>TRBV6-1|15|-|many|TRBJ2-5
CASSRTGTPGETQYF
TGTGCCAGCAGTCGGACCGGGACGCCCGGCGAGACCCAGTACTTC
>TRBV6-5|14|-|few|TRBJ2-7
CASSYSKENDEQYF
TGTGCCAGCAGTTACTCGAAGGAAAACGACGAGCAGTACTTC
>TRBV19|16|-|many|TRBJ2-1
CASSIGPPRTYNEQFF
TGTGCCAGTAGTATAGGCCCTCCCCGGACTTACAATGAGCAGTTCTTC
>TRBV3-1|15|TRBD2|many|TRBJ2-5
CASSNGASGLKTQYF
TGTGCCAGCAGCAATGGGGCTAGCGGGTTGAAGACCCAGTACTTC
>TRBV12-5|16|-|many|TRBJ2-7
CASGLVLGGRSYEQYF
TGTGCTAGTGGTTTGGTTTTGGGGGGAAGGTCCTACGAGCAGTACTTC
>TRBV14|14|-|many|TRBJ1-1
CASSQNTGNTEAFF
TGTGCCAGCAGCCAAAACACAGGGAACACTGAAGCTTTCTTT
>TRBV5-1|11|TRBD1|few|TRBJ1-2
CARQTGDGYTF
TGCGCCAGACAGACAGGGGATGGCTACACCTTC
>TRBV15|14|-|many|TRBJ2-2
CATSRGGDTGELFF
TGTGCCACCAGCAGAGGGGGTGACACCGGGGAGCTGTTTTTT
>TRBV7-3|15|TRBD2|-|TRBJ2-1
CASSLLAGVNNEQFF
TGTGCCAGCAGCTTACTCGCGGGAGTAAACAATGAGCAGTTCTTC
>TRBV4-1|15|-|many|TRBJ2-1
CASSTQGGAYNEQFF
TGCGCCAGCAGCACTCAGGGGGGCGCCTACAATGAGCAGTTCTTC
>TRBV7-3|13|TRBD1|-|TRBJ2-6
CASSLGQGNVLTF
TGTGCCAGCAGCTTGGGACAGGGCAACGTCCTGACTTTC
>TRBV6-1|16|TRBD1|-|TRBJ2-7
CASSEAAGGRSYEQYF
TGTGCCAGCAGTGAAGCGGCAGGGGGCCGGTCCTACGAGCAGTACTTC
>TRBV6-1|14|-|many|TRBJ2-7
CASSSSSPGGEQYF
TGTGCCAGCAGTTCGTCTTCGCCCGGCGGCGAGCAGTACTTC
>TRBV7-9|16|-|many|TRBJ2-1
CASRDTDSSSYNEQFF
TGTGCCAGCAGAGACACTGATTCTAGCTCCTACAATGAGCAGTTCTTC
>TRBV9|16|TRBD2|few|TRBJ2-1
CASSVRTSGAYNEQFF
TGTGCCAGCAGCGTAAGGACTAGCGGGGCCTACAATGAGCAGTTCTTC
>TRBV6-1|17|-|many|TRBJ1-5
CASSVGDGTQRIQPQHF
TGTGCCAGCAGTGTGGGGGACGGGACACAAAGGATCCAGCCCCAGCATTTT
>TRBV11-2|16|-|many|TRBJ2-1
CASSLFPDGVDDEQFF
TGTGCCAGCAGCTTATTCCCCGACGGAGTCGACGATGAGCAGTTCTTC
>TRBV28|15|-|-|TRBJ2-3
CASSLLAGQTDTQYF
TGTGCCAGCAGTTTATTGGCGGGGCAAACAGATACGCAGTATTTT
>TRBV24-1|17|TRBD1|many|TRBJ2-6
CATNIRGLTTGANVLTF
TGTGCCACCAATATAAGGGGGCTCACGACTGGGGCCAACGTCCTGACTTTC
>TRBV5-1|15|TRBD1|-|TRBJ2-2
CASSRDRHTTGELFF
TGCGCCAGCAGCCGGGACAGACATACCACCGGGGAGCTGTTTTTT
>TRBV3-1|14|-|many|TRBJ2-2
CASSQPGGGGELFF
TGTGCCAGCAGCCAACCAGGGGGAGGCGGGGAGCTGTTTTTT
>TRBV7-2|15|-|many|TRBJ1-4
CASSLDSGVNEKLFF
TGTGCCAGCAGCTTAGATTCAGGGGTTAATGAAAAACTGTTTTTT
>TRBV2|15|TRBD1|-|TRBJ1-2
CATRPGQYLRYGYTF
TGTGCCACCAGGCCGGGACAGTACCTTCGCTATGGCTACACCTTC
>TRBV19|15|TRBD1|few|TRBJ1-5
CASSIPGQGYQPQHF
TGTGCCAGTAGTATCCCAGGACAGGGATACCAGCCCCAGCATTTT
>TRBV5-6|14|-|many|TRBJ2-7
CASSLLGSPYEQYF
TGTGCCAGCAGCTTGCTGGGATCCCCCTACGAGCAGTACTTC
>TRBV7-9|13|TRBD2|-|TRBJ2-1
CASIFRGSNEQFF
TGTGCCAGCATCTTCCGCGGGAGCAATGAGCAGTTCTTC
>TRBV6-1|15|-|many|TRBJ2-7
CASSPKDDPSYEQYF
TGTGCCAGCAGTCCCAAGGACGACCCCTCCTACGAGCAGTACTTC
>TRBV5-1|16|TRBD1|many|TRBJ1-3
CASSVGQGPSGNTIYF
TGCGCCAGCAGCGTAGGACAGGGGCCCTCTGGAAACACCATATATTTT
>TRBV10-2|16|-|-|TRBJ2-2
CASSYPAGRNTGELFF
TGCGCCAGCAGTTACCCAGCAGGTCGGAACACCGGGGAGCTGTTTTTT
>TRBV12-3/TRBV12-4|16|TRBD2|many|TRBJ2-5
CASSLTSGGSQETQYF
TGTGCCAGCAGTCTGACTAGCGGGGGTTCCCAAGAGACCCAGTACTTC
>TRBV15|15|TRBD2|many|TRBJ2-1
CATSSIAGVHNEQFF
TGTGCCACCAGCAGCATAGCGGGGGTACACAATGAGCAGTTCTTC
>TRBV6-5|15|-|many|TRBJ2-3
CASSYSRGRKDTQYF
TGTGCCAGCAGTTACTCGCGGGGGCGGAAAGATACGCAGTATTTT
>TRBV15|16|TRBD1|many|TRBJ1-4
CATSRDRAGGNEKLFF
TGTGCCACCAGCAGAGATCGGGCAGGGGGTAATGAAAAACTGTTTTTT
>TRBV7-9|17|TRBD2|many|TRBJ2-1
CASSLGSSGGPYNEQFF
TGTGCCAGCAGCTTAGGTTCAAGCGGGGGGCCCTACAATGAGCAGTTCTTC
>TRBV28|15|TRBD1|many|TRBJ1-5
CASSSLTGGDQPQHF
TGTGCCAGCAGTTCTTTGACAGGGGGCGATCAGCCCCAGCATTTT
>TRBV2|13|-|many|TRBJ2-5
CASSVGRKETQYF
TGTGCCAGCAGTGTTGGGCGGAAAGAGACCCAGTACTTC
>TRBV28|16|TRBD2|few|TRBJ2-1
CASRSISGGAYNEQFF
TGTGCCAGCAGATCCATTAGCGGGGGGGCCTACAATGAGCAGTTCTTC
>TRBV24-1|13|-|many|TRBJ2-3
CATSGTGTDTQYF
TGTGCCACCAGTGGGACTGGCACAGATACGCAGTATTTT
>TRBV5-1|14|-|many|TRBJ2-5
CASSYGGGTETQYF
TGCGCCAGCAGCTATGGAGGGGGGACAGAGACCCAGTACTTC
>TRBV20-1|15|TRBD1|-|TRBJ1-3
CSARPGQGAGNTIYF
TGCAGTGCTAGACCGGGACAGGGGGCCGGAAACACCATATATTTT
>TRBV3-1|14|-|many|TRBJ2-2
CASSQAGGNGELFF
TGTGCCAGCAGCCAAGCGGGGGGCAACGGGGAGCTGTTTTTT
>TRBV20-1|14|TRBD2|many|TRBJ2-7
CSAMTGTSDYEQYF
TGCAGTGCCATGACCGGGACTAGCGACTACGAGCAGTACTTC
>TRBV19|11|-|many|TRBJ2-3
CASKSTDTQYF
TGTGCCAGTAAGAGCACAGATACGCAGTATTTT